These 21 T cell receptor beta chains were all obtained from the same sample, sequenced in a study of blood T cells in healthy people across ages. Next came a second PCR, run for about 7 to 12 cycles, which used a sample-barcoded 5' primer along with a J-beta primer mix. TCRdb redid the calling of the 5' RACE reads with MiXCR, one entry per CDR3 protein. The profile covers hundreds of thousands of distinct CDR3 sequences, with around three fifths appearing a single time and around 25% taken by the ten largest. Sequencing input: blood. The receptor source for this set is a man aged 35 to 55 in good health.

The chain joins TRBV7-2 to TRBJ1-6, with unresolved D. Germline V gene sequence: CDR1 SGHTA, CDR2 FQGNSA. CDR3 length: 16 amino acids. The V end was cut by 1 base, the J end by 8 bases, with 15 bases between. The CDR3 loop reads CASSLVTLISYSPLHF. CDR3 nucleotides: TGTGCCAGCAGCTTAGTCACTCTTATATCCTATTCACCCCTCCACTTT.

The rearrangement uses TRBV6-2 or TRBV6-3 and TRBJ2-4, with D tentatively TRBD1 or TRBD2 (6 bases each). Trimming took 8 bases from V and 0 from J, leaving 11 bases between them. Per germline, CDR1 MNHEY and CDR2 SVGEGT. CDR3 length: 14 amino acids. In DNA form, the CDR3 reads TGTGCCAGCCCCGGGGGCCTAGCCAAAAACATTCAGTACTTC. Translating it yields CASPGGLAKNIQYF.

A single count supports this clonotype. V gene TRBV6-5 combines with J gene TRBJ1-6; D is unclear. With 7 bases removed from V and 8 bases from J, the gap between germline ends came to 12 bases. The CDR3 contains 13 residues. Germline V lookup: CDR1 MNHEY, CDR2 SVGAGI. CDR3 amino acids: CASTLRVDSPLHF. CDR3 in DNA: TGTGCCAGCACCCTCCGGGTGGATTCACCCCTCCACTTT.

This sequence joins TRBV14 and TRBJ2-3, with TRBD2 matching 8 bases. Per the germline V gene, CDR1 is SGHDN and CDR2 is FVKESK. Trimming cost V 0 bases and J 2 bases; bases outside gene matches: 13. The CDR3 is 19 residues long. This CDR3 is CASSQDAIAGWFSTDTQYF. CDR3 sequence (DNA): TGTGCCAGCAGCCAAGATGCAATAGCGGGATGGTTCTCCACAGATACGCAGTATTTT. Based on the CDR3 plus reference TRBV14 and TRBJ2-3, the full variable domain is EAGVTQFPSHSVIEKGQTVTLRCDPISGHDNLYWYRRVMGKEIKFLLHFVKESKQDESGMPNNRFLAERTGGTYSTLKVQPAELEDSGVYFCASSQDAIAGWFSTDTQYFGPGTRLTVL.

This clonotype occurred a few times. An end of the junction does not agree with germline; a read error may underlie this. J is TRBJ2-3 and V is TRBV20-1; 9 bases fit TRBD1. Germline values: CDR1 DFQATT, CDR2 SNEGSKA (reference sequence). The CDR3 spans 13 residues. The DNA for the CDR3 is TGCAGTGCTCTAACAGGGGGCACGGATACGCAGTATTTT. This gives the protein CSALTGGTDTQYF.

The V and J genes are TRBV7-6 and TRBJ2-1; possible D gene TRBD1, 6 bases. CDR3 length equals 17 residues. The V gene's germline CDR1 is SGHVS and CDR2 FNYEAQ. Trimming stripped 5 bases from V and 0 bases from J, with 17 bases between. CDR3 sequence: CASSPSTGLSSYNEQFF. The DNA for the CDR3 is TGTGCCAGCAGCCCCTCAACAGGGTTGAGCTCCTACAATGAGCAGTTCTTC.

This rearrangement joins TRBV6-5 to TRBJ1-1; the D gene is possibly TRBD1 (5 bases). CDR1 is MNHEY, CDR2 SVGAGI, per germline. Trimming left V 3 bases short and J 0 bases short, with 14 bases between. This CDR3 comprises 16 residues. The CDR3 here is CASSYSAGKMNTEAFF. CDR3 nucleotide sequence: TGTGCCAGCAGTTATTCTGCAGGGAAGATGAACACTGAAGCTTTCTTT.

In its sample, this clonotype was seen a few times. V gene TRBV10-3 combines with J gene TRBJ1-1; TRBD1 might be the D (6 bases). Trimming removed 2 bases from V and 1 base from J, with 8 bases in between. The CDR3 runs to 14 residues. CDR1 ENHRY and CDR2 SYGVKD come from the germline V gene. CDR3 nucleotide sequence: TGTGCCATCAGTGAGCTAGGGGGGAACACTGAAGCTTTCTTT. This sequence encodes CAISELGGNTEAFF.

J is TRBJ1-6 and V is TRBV3-1, with TRBD1 as a possible D gene (5 bases). V lost 0 bases to trimming and J lost 3 bases, with 9 bases between them. Germline V CDR1 and CDR2: LGHDT, YNNKEL (reference sequence). There are 16 residues in the CDR3. Written as DNA, the CDR3 is TGTGCCAGCAGCCAAGACCAGGACAACTATAATTCACCCCTCCACTTT. Translating it yields CASSQDQDNYNSPLHF.

This clonotype was picked up a small number of times. This chain joins TRBV4-2 and TRBJ2-1, with D perhaps TRBD1 (7 bases). Germline values: CDR1 LGHNA, CDR2 YNFKEQ. With 1 base removed from V and 4 bases from J, the gap between germline ends came to 17 bases. CDR3 length equals 17 residues. CDR3 bases: TGTGCCAGCAGCCAAGTGCAGGGGGAGGTGATTTACAATGAGCAGTTCTTC. It is translated as CASSQVQGEVIYNEQFF.

This clonotype was counted a few times. This chain connects TRBV12-3 or TRBV12-4 to TRBJ2-5, with D possibly called TRBD1 or TRBD2 (6 bases each). The CDR3 loop spans 17 amino acids. Trimming pared 5 bases from V and 2 bases from J, leaving 21 bases between. The CDR3 spells CASSRLGGTYGQETQYF. CDR3 nucleotides: TGTGCCAGCAGTCGCCTAGGGGGGACATACGGACAAGAGACCCAGTACTTC.

This clonotype was picked up many times. CDR3 DNA sequence: TGTGCCAGCAGCCATCGGACGGTGGGCACTGAAGCTTTCTTT. Amino acid sequence: CASSHRTVGTEAFF. The rearrangement uses TRBV14 and TRBJ1-1, with no clear D. Germline V CDR1 and CDR2: SGHDN, FVKESK. V lost 3 bases and J lost 4, with 12 bases in between. There are 14 residues in the CDR3. The full variable domain, rest sourced from reference TRBV14 and TRBJ1-1, is EAGVTQFPSHSVIEKGQTVTLRCDPISGHDNLYWYRRVMGKEIKFLLHFVKESKQDESGMPNNRFLAERTGGTYSTLKVQPAELEDSGVYFCASSHRTVGTEAFFGQGTRLTVV.

The rearrangement uses TRBV7-8 and TRBJ1-4; D gene ambiguous. The V gene lost 1 base and the J gene lost 10 bases, with 16 bases spanning the gap. This CDR3 is 15 amino acids long. In germline, CDR1 is SGHVS, CDR2 FQNEAQ. The DNA of the CDR3 is TGTGCCAGCAGCTTAGTAGCGGGTCTTCGGGGAAAACTGTTTTTT. Translating gives CASSLVAGLRGKLFF.

The rearrangement joins TRBV7-9 to TRBJ2-5, with 9 bases matching TRBD1. CDR1 SEHNR and CDR2 FQNEAQ come from the germline V gene (reference sequence). The V segment lost 5 bases and the J segment 2 bases; nucleotides outside the gene matches: 9. This CDR3 spans 16 amino acids. The CDR3 protein is CASSALDRGWQETQYF. CDR3 DNA sequence: TGTGCCAGCAGCGCCTTGGACAGGGGATGGCAAGAGACCCAGTACTTC.

The V gene is TRBV29-1, the J gene TRBJ2-6, with D hard to call. Trimming left V 3 bases short and J 1 base short, with 4 bases between. Germline V gene data show CDR1 as SQVTM and CDR2 as ANQGSEA. CDR3 size: 13 residues. The CDR3 spells CSVDSSGANVLTF. The CDR3 bases are TGCAGCGTTGACAGTTCTGGGGCCAACGTCCTGACTTTC.

J is TRBJ2-1 and V is TRBV7-6; D gene uncertain. CDR1 is SGHVS, CDR2 FNYEAQ, per germline. This CDR3 region has 15 residues. V was clipped by 1 base and J by 7 bases, with 14 bases between them. Here the CDR3 reads CASSLEDTNGNEQFF. DNA of the CDR3: TGTGCCAGCAGCTTAGAAGATACCAATGGGAATGAGCAGTTCTTC. Full variable domain (rest looked up from reference TRBV7-6 and TRBJ2-1): GAGVSQSPRYKVTKRGQDVALRCDPISGHVSLYWYRQALGQGPEFLTYFNYEAQQDKSGLPNDRFSAERPEGSISTLTIQRTEQRDSAMYRCASSLEDTNGNEQFFGPGTRLTVL.

The rearrangement joins TRBV20-1 to TRBJ2-3; 7 nucleotides match TRBD2. Per germline, CDR1 DFQATT and CDR2 SNEGSKA (reference sequence). With 3 bases clipped from V and 5 bases from J, the junction kept 11 bases outside the gene matches. The CDR3 sequence is 15 residues long. The CDR3 reads CSARGLRELQDTQYF. CDR3 bases: TGCAGTGCTAGGGGTCTGCGGGAGCTTCAAGATACGCAGTATTTT.

This clonotype was seen a handful of times. The rearrangement links TRBV6-1 to TRBJ1-5; perhaps TRBD1 as D (5 bases). Trimming removed 5 bases from V and 6 bases from J, with 14 bases in between. The V gene's germline CDR1 is MNHNS and CDR2 SASEGT. The CDR3 runs to 14 residues. DNA of the CDR3: TGTGCCAGCAGTCCCCGTCAGGGAGGTCAGCCCCAGCATTTT. This codes for CASSPRQGGQPQHF.

This CDR3 is CASRNTGSSTDTQYF. CDR3 DNA: TGTGCCAGCAGGAACACAGGATCAAGCACAGATACGCAGTATTTT. The chain joins TRBV12-3 or TRBV12-4 to TRBJ2-3; the D gene is possibly TRBD1 (5 bases). Trimming took 6 bases from V and 0 from J, leaving 13 bases between them. CDR3 length: 15 amino acids.

The rearrangement links TRBV2 to TRBJ2-6; 9 bases align to TRBD1. After removal of 6 bases from V and 7 bases from J, the junction contained 4 bases not matched to a gene. CDR1 SNHLY and CDR2 FYNNEI come from the germline V gene. CDR3 length: 14 amino acids. The chain's CDR3 is CASRDRGSANVLTF. CDR3 nucleotides: TGTGCCAGCAGGGACAGGGGTTCAGCCAACGTCCTGACTTTC. Full variable domain (rest looked up from reference TRBV2 and TRBJ2-6): EPEVTQTPSHQVTQMGQEVILRCVPISNHLYFYWYRQILGQKVEFLVSFYNNEISEKSEIFDDQFSVERPDGSNFTLKIRSTKLEDSAMYFCASRDRGSANVLTFGAGSRLTVL.

This clonotype was counted only a few times. The V call is TRBV4-2, the J call TRBJ2-2; 7 bases are shared with TRBD2. CDR3 size: 14 residues. CDR1 is LGHNA and CDR2 is YNFKEQ in the germline V gene. The V gene end was trimmed by 7 bases and the J gene end by 6 bases; junction bases not matched to a gene: 8. The CDR3 DNA is TGTGCCAGCACCCCAGTCCGGGAGGCCGGGGAGCTGTTTTTT. Translating it yields CASTPVREAGELFF.